The 26 T cell receptor beta chains below come from one sample, sequenced in a study of T-cell reconstitution after alpha-beta-depleted transplantation in children. During its preparation, the TCRbeta library received unique molecular identifiers. TCRdb recomputed calls from the PCR reads with MiXCR, one row per CDR3 protein. The sample consists of 600,000 or so distinct CDR3 sequences, 20% to 25% of them appearing once. Sample: PBMCs, mostly from graft donor cells, taken 360 days after TCRalphabeta/CD19-depleted stem cell transplant. The receptors were sampled from a boy in the first two years of life who had a stem cell transplant for acute myeloid leukemia, so the T cells may come from the graft donor.

This clonotype was counted only a few times. This sequence joins TRBV29-1 and TRBJ2-3, with 7 bases lining up with TRBD2. The CDR3 is 14 amino acids. Per the germline V gene, CDR1 is SQVTM and CDR2 is ANQGSEA. Trimming cost V 6 bases and J 0 bases; bases outside gene matches: 6. DNA of the CDR3: TGCAGCGTGCCGGGACTACCAAGCACAGATACGCAGTATTTT. This translates into CSVPGLPSTDTQYF.

Concerning this clonotype itself: One end of the junction is discordant with germline, which a read error may explain. This sequence joins TRBV7-9 and TRBJ1-1; TRBD1 is a possible D gene (5 bases). CDR3 length: 13 residues. Per the germline V gene, CDR1 is SEHNR and CDR2 is FQNEAQ (reference sequence). The CDR3 sequence: CASSLVWGTEVFF. DNA of the CDR3: TGTGCCAGCAGCTTAGTTTGGGGCACTGAAGTTTTCTTT.

V usage is TRBV11-2 and J usage is TRBJ2-1; D unresolved. The CDR3 covers 13 residues. Germline loops: CDR1 SGHAT, CDR2 FQNNGV. Trimming pared 3 bases from V and 8 bases from J, leaving 11 bases between. For the CDR3, the DNA is TGTGCCAGCAGCTTGAGTCCGTTACATGAGCAGTTCTTC. Amino acids: CASSLSPLHEQFF.

The chain has TRBV6-1 and TRBJ2-6; D call uncertain. Trimming removed 7 bases at V and 4 bases at J, with 8 bases between. This CDR3 has 13 amino acids. Germline V gives CDR1 MNHNS, CDR2 SASEGT. CDR3 protein: CASTAGGANVLTF. CDR3 bases: TGTGCCAGCACGGCAGGAGGGGCCAACGTCCTGACTTTC.

Ten or more counts support this clonotype. The chain's CDR3 is CASGGTSGVTGELFF. DNA of the CDR3: TGCGCCAGCGGCGGGACTAGCGGGGTCACCGGGGAGCTGTTTTTT. This chain uses TRBV5-1 with TRBJ2-2, with 13 bases that match TRBD2. With V trimmed by 7 bases and J by 4 bases, 4 bases remained unmatched. Per the germline V gene, CDR1 is SGHRS and CDR2 is YFSETQ. This CDR3 contains 15 residues.

To note about this clonotype: Possible read error: a much larger clone is one base away. The rearrangement joins TRBV20-1 to TRBJ2-2; TRBD2 matches 7 bases. The CDR3 is 11 residues long. Germline V gene data show CDR1 as DFQATT and CDR2 as SNEGSKA (reference sequence). CDR3 in DNA: TGCAGTGCTACTGCCCGGGGGGAGCCGTTTTTT. It specifies CSATARGEPFF.

This clonotype was seen a few times. The chain carries TRBV7-2 and TRBJ2-1; 8 bases are shared with TRBD2. V lost 0 bases to trimming and J lost 4 bases; unmatched junction nucleotides: 11. Germline V gene sequence: CDR1 SGHTA, CDR2 FQGNSA. The CDR3 is made up of 18 amino acids. This chain's CDR3 is CASSLALGGGGPYNEQFF. The CDR3 DNA sequence: TGTGCCAGCAGCTTAGCGCTCGGGGGCGGGGGGCCTTACAATGAGCAGTTCTTC.

The genes are TRBV2 and TRBJ2-1; 8 bases line up with TRBD1. V was clipped by 6 bases and J by 3 bases; unmatched bases: 4. Germline values: CDR1 SNHLY, CDR2 FYNNEI. The CDR3 has 14 residues. The CDR3 sequence: CASRSTGDYNEQFF. The CDR3 bases are TGTGCCAGCAGGTCGACAGGGGACTACAATGAGCAGTTCTTC.

The chain is built from TRBV5-5 and TRBJ1-1, with D hard to call. The germline V and J ends were trimmed by 0 bases and 8 bases, with 8 bases remaining between them. This CDR3 has 12 residues. Germline V lookup: CDR1 SGHKS, CDR2 YYEKEE (reference sequence). The CDR3 nucleotides are TGTGCCAGCAGCTTGGCCGAGGAGGAAGCTTTCTTT. It encodes CASSLAEEEAFF.

This clonotype appeared a few times. This chain connects TRBV20-1 to TRBJ1-1; D remains ambiguous. V gave up 0 bases and J gave up 3 bases, with 11 bases separating them. The germline V gene has CDR1 DFQATT and CDR2 SNEGSKA (reference sequence). This CDR3 contains 14 residues. The CDR3 is CSARERVVDTEAFF. The CDR3 bases are TGCAGTGCTAGAGAGCGGGTGGTGGACACTGAAGCTTTCTTT.

This clonotype has a count of ten or more. The CDR3 bases are TGTGCCAGCAGTTTAGGAGAGGAGGGAGGGCGCGAGCAGTACTTC. Protein: CASSLGEEGGREQYF. The rearrangement links TRBV12-3 or TRBV12-4 to TRBJ2-7, with TRBD2 matching over 7 bases. With 1 base clipped from V and 6 bases from J, the junction kept 9 bases outside the gene matches. This CDR3 is 15 amino acids long.

This clonotype has a handful of counts. The chain carries TRBV12-3 or TRBV12-4 and TRBJ1-4; 7 nucleotides align to TRBD1. The CDR3 sequence is 14 residues long. Unmatched junction bases numbered 4, after V lost 4 bases and J lost 5 bases. This chain's CDR3 is CASSWTGQNEKLFF. The CDR3 coding sequence is TGTGCCAGCAGTTGGACAGGCCAGAATGAAAAACTGTTTTTT.

This clonotype was counted between two and nine times. V and J are TRBV20-1 and TRBJ1-4; D gene uncertain. From germline, CDR1 is DFQATT and CDR2 SNEGSKA (reference sequence). V was cut by 3 bases and J by 6 bases, with 8 bases left in between. The length of the CDR3 is 12 residues. The CDR3 nucleotides are TGCAGTGCTAGTCAGGATCATGAAAAACTGTTTTTT. Translated: CSASQDHEKLFF.

A word on this clonotype: Just one base apart from a much larger clone, this may be a read error. The chain employs TRBV6-5 and TRBJ1-1, with a possible D match to TRBD1 (5 bases). V was clipped by 4 bases and J by 3 bases, with 6 bases between them. The CDR3 has 12 residues. Germline V CDR1 and CDR2: MNHEY, SVGAGI. The CDR3 protein is CASSWGDTEAFF. The CDR3 DNA follows: TGTGCCAGCAGTTGGGGGGACACTGAAGCTTTCTTT.

The table lists this clonotype with a few counts. The CDR3 protein is CASSSTGVSSYEQYF. CDR3 coding DNA: TGTGCCAGCAGCTCGACAGGGGTTAGCTCCTACGAGCAGTACTTC. This chain uses TRBV7-9 with TRBJ2-7; 8 positions match TRBD1. The germline V gene encodes CDR1 SEHNR and CDR2 FQNEAQ (reference sequence). The CDR3 runs to 15 residues. With 4 bases clipped from V and 0 bases from J, the junction kept 5 bases outside the gene matches.

CDR3 loop: CASSPRTVLANTGELFF. The CDR3 coding sequence is TGTGCCAGCAGCCCACGGACAGTCCTCGCGAACACCGGGGAGCTGTTTTTT. V gene TRBV7-7 combines with J gene TRBJ2-2, with a weak D call TRBD1 (6 bases). Trimming cost V 5 bases and J 0 bases, with 16 bases left between them. The CDR3 contains 17 residues. Germline CDR1 is SSHAT and CDR2 is FNYEAQ (reference sequence).

This clonotype was counted between two and nine times. In nucleotides, the CDR3 is TGTGCCAGCTGGCGGGGGAGCCACTACAATGAGCAGTTCTTC. Protein: CASWRGSHYNEQFF. V is TRBV6-2 or TRBV6-3 and J is TRBJ2-1; 7 bases align to TRBD2. The germline V gene has CDR1 MNHEY and CDR2 SVGEGT. Trimming at V came to 8 bases and at J to 3 bases, leaving 7 bases not matched to a gene. The CDR3 has 14 residues.

The chain is built from TRBV30 and TRBJ2-1, with 10 bases aligning to TRBD1. The CDR3 totals 13 residues. Germline V gene sequence: CDR1 GTSNPN, CDR2 SVGIG (reference sequence). The ends lost 1 base at V and 15 bases at J; junction bases unmatched: 9. The CDR3 sequence: CAWSAFGQGESFF. Here the CDR3 DNA reads TGTGCCTGGAGTGCCTTCGGACAGGGGGAATCGTTCTTC.

This clonotype turned up a few times. This chain uses TRBV5-1 with TRBJ2-1; possible D gene TRBD1, 5 bases. V lost 1 base, J lost 6 bases, and 20 bases lay in between. The CDR3 runs to 17 residues. From germline, CDR1 is SGHRS and CDR2 YFSETQ. CDR3 protein: CASSLLSYRQAANEQFF. The DNA of the CDR3 is TGCGCCAGCAGCTTGTTATCTTACAGGCAGGCCGCCAATGAGCAGTTCTTC.

The chain carries TRBV28 and TRBJ2-7; D is possibly TRBD1 (5 bases). CDR3 size: 15 residues. Trimming removed 4 bases from V and 3 bases from J, with 16 bases in between. Germline CDR1 MDHEN, CDR2 SYDVKM. This CDR3 reads CASSSPGSINYEQYV. The CDR3 coding sequence is TGTGCCAGCAGTTCCCCAGGGTCAATAAACTACGAGCAGTACGTC.

The table lists this clonotype with a few counts. J is TRBJ2-4 and V is TRBV29-1, with 7 bases lining up with TRBD1. The CDR3 sequence is 12 residues long. V was pared by 7 bases and J by 8 bases, with 8 bases of the junction left unmatched. The germline gives CDR1 SQVTM, CDR2 ANQGSEA. CDR3 sequence reads: CSAGTVRHIQYF. The CDR3 DNA follows: TGCAGCGCCGGGACAGTAAGGCACATTCAGTACTTC.

This clonotype was picked up a small number of times. The chain carries TRBV19 and TRBJ1-2; D possibly corresponds to TRBD1 (6 bases). The CDR3 contains 13 residues. The germline V gene encodes CDR1 LNHDA and CDR2 SQIVND (reference sequence). Trimming shortened V by 5 bases and J by 3 bases, and 10 bases separated the two germline ends. DNA for the CDR3: TGTGCCAGTAGTGAGCACAGGGACTATGGCTACACCTTC. Its translation is CASSEHRDYGYTF.

There are a few counts of this clonotype. The rearrangement joins TRBV5-1 to TRBJ2-1; D might be TRBD1 (5 bases). Germline CDR1 is SGHRS and CDR2 is YFSETQ. V lost 4 bases to trimming and J lost 8 bases, with 13 bases between them. This CDR3 region has 13 residues. In nucleotides, the CDR3 is TGCGCCAGCAGCCCAGGGCCGCGCGATGAGCAGTTCTTC. Residues: CASSPGPRDEQFF.

This clonotype was recorded many times. The rearrangement uses TRBV20-1 and TRBJ2-3; no firm D call. The CDR3 is made up of 10 amino acids. V was shortened by 6 bases and J by 6 bases, with 7 bases between the two germline ends. The germline CDR1 and CDR2 sequences are DFQATT and SNEGSKA (reference sequence). The CDR3 DNA is TGCAGTGCGGAGTGGGATACGCAGTATTTT. It is translated as CSAEWDTQYF.

CDR3 nucleotides: TGCAGTGCTAGTACAGGGGGTACGGAGACCCAGTACTTC. This sequence encodes CSASTGGTETQYF. The chain joins TRBV20-1 to TRBJ2-5; 8 nucleotides line up with TRBD1. The ends lost 3 bases at V and 5 bases at J; junction bases unmatched: 5. CDR1 and CDR2 (germline): DFQATT, SNEGSKA (reference sequence). This CDR3 contains 13 residues.

This clonotype has just a few counts. The chain couples TRBV20-1 to TRBJ2-3; the match to TRBD2 covers 8 bases. CDR3 length: 14 amino acids. The germline V gene has CDR1 DFQATT and CDR2 SNEGSKA (reference sequence). J lost 8 bases, V lost 7 bases, and 14 bases had no gene match. DNA for the CDR3: TGCAGTGGGACCGGGACTAGAGGGATCGGTACGCAGTATTTT. It specifies CSGTGTRGIGTQYF.